The following is a TCR beta chain sequence with its context. Libraries were prepared by immunoSEQ multiplex PCR; TCRdb keeps only in-frame clonotypes and omits some of them. The sample carries under 40,000 clones, about 90% recorded once. This entry comes from a study of T cell changes during pregnancy in multiple sclerosis. This CDR3 spans 13 amino acids. V was cut by 4 bases and J by 1 base, with 8 bases left in between. Germline CDR1 reads SGHRS; CDR2 reads YFSETQ. The clonotype comes from a female donor in good health, enrolled as a control in a pregnancy study. Sequenced material: CD4+ T cells from peripheral blood mononuclear cells, taken in the third trimester of pregnancy. The genes are TRBV5-1 and TRBJ1-1; a possible D gene is TRBD1 (5 bases). CDR3 residues: CASSEQENTEAFF. Written as DNA, the CDR3 is TGCGCCAGCAGCGAACAGGAGAACACTGAAGCTTTCTTT.